Listed below are T cell receptor beta chains from one sample, sequenced in a study of blood T cell repertoires in COVID-19. Sequencing was performed with immunoSEQ multiplex PCR; in TCRdb, only in-frame clones are kept and a portion is missing. Of about 200,000 clones in the sample, more than 70% are singletons; the top ten hold 1.5% to 2%. The material sequenced was peripheral blood. The receptors derive from a man aged 18 to 35 with active or convalescent COVID-19. Each CDR3 is given with its conserved first and last residue. The D gene is left open where the match is weak. Part of the rows lack a size; the others show once, few, many or a class for expanded clones.

>TRBV6-2/TRBV6-3|TRBJ2-1|18|TRBD2|.
CASSYGQSRLAGLNEQFF
TGTGCCAGCAGTTACGGACAGTCCCGACTAGCGGGACTCAATGAGCAGTTCTTC
>TRBV6-5|TRBJ1-5|15|TRBD1|once
CAGGAGTDSNQPQHF
TGTGCCGGAGGGGCGGGGACAGATAGCAATCAGCCCCAGCATTTT
>TRBV19|TRBJ1-3|13|.|.
CASKQDPGNTIYF
TGTGCCAGCAAACAGGATCCGGGAAACACCATATATTTT
>TRBV7-8|TRBJ1-5|15|TRBD1|.
CASSEDRVSNQPQHF
TGTGCCAGCAGCGAAGACAGGGTGAGCAATCAGCCCCAGCATTTT
>TRBV5-1|TRBJ1-3|16|TRBD1|.
CASSLTGANSGNTIYF
TGCGCCAGCAGCTTGACAGGGGCTAACTCTGGAAACACCATATATTTT
>TRBV18|TRBJ1-4|14|.|.
CASSPQGTNEKLFF
TGTGCCAGCTCACCGCAGGGGACTAATGAAAAACTGTTTTTT
>TRBV12-3/TRBV12-4|TRBJ2-5|13|.|.
CASSLTRRETQYF
TGTGCCAGCAGTTTGACAAGGCGAGAGACCCAGTACTTC
>TRBV7-9|TRBJ1-6|16|.|.
CASSLRASAGNSPLHF
TGTGCCAGCAGCTTACGGGCCTCGGCGGGTAATTCACCCCTCCACTTT
>TRBV6-5|TRBJ2-4|14|.|.
CASKLTGAKNIQYF
TGTGCCAGCAAATTGACAGGAGCCAAAAACATTCAGTACTTC
>TRBV10-3|TRBJ1-3|15|.|once
CAISDVAGPGNTIYF
TGTGCCATCAGTGATGTTGCAGGGCCCGGAAACACCATATATTTT
>TRBV14|TRBJ2-1|12|TRBD2|.
CASSQVSGKQFF
TGTGCCAGCAGCCAAGTCAGCGGGAAACAGTTCTTC
>TRBV6-6|TRBJ1-1|18|TRBD1|.
CASSPLPGQGRMYTEAFF
TGTGCCAGCAGTCCGCTCCCGGGACAGGGTCGGATGTACACTGAAGCTTTCTTT
>TRBV5-1|TRBJ2-5|15|.|.
CASAPGTSSQETQYF
TGCGCCAGCGCGCCCGGGACTTCTAGTCAAGAGACCCAGTACTTC
>TRBV6-5|TRBJ2-3|13|.|.
CASSPPGTDTQYF
TGTGCCAGCAGCCCCCCGGGCACAGATACGCAGTATTTT
>TRBV7-9|TRBJ2-1|16|TRBD2|few
CASSLEGLAGDAEQFF
TGTGCCAGCAGCTTAGAGGGTCTAGCGGGAGACGCTGAGCAGTTCTTC
>TRBV24-1|TRBJ2-3|16|TRBD1|.
CATSDPGQGTTDTQYF
TGTGCCACCAGTGATCCGGGACAGGGAACCACAGATACGCAGTATTTT
>TRBV19|TRBJ2-7|16|TRBD2|.
CASSRTSGNFLNEQYF
TGTGCCAGTAGTAGAACTAGCGGGAATTTTCTCAACGAGCAGTACTTC